This record concerns one T cell receptor beta chain sequence. Per the original data handling: Reference gene primer amplification yielded estimated nucleated cell counts. The assay was immunoSEQ multiplex PCR, and TCRdb's table has in-frame clones only and misses some. V and J calls plus clone size are reproduced from that table; the DNA served to infer D and trimming. The sample carries about 170,000 clones, about 86% recorded once. The Seattle patients, enrolled during active infection, were followed longitudinally. The data belong to a study of blood T cell repertoires in COVID-19. Turning to the study itself: The origin of the acute and convalescent COVID-19 samples was the United States, Italy and Spain. In each case, the material was cDNA or gDNA derived from T cells, B-cell-depleted T cells, or PBMCs.

Germline V gives CDR1 KGHDR, CDR2 SFDVKD. Trimming cost V 1 base and J 5 bases, with 13 bases left between them. The CDR3 is 16 amino acids. This clonotype was sampled from a woman aged 55 to 70 with COVID-19, enrolled during active disease. The sample taken for sequencing was peripheral blood. The chain recombines TRBV24-1 with TRBJ2-2; tentative D call: TRBD2 (6 bases). CDR3 region: CATSDFKGRRTGELFF. The CDR3, as DNA: TGTGCCACCAGTGATTTTAAGGGGAGGCGGACCGGGGAGCTGTTTTTT.